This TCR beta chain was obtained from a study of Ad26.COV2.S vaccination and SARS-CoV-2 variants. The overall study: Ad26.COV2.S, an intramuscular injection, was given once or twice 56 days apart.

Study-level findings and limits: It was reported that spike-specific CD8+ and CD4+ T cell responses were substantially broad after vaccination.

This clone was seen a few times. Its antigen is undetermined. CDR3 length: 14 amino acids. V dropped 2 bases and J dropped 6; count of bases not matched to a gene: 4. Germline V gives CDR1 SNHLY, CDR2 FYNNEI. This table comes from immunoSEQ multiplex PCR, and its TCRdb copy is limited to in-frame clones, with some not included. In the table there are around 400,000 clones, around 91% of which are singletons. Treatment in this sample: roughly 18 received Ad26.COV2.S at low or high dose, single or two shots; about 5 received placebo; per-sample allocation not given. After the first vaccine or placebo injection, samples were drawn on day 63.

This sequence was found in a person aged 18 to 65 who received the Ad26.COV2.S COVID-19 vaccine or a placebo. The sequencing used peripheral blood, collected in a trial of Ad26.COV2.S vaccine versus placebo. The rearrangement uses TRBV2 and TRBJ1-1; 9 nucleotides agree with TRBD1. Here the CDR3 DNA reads TGTGCCAGCAGTGAACGGGACAGGGTGTCTGAAGCTTTCTTT. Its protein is CASSERDRVSEAFF.